The present T cell receptor (beta chain) was sequenced within a study of long-term antiretroviral therapy in people with HIV (dated by TCRdb to 2021 to 2024). At the level of the whole study: The earliest samples were collected roughly a decade before the 2015 WHO recommendation for immediate ART, at a time when ART was usually postponed until CD4 counts fell. This retrospective serial study examined whether starting ART and sustained HIV suppression were associated with changes in the composition and diversity of the TRB repertoire in peripheral blood. A total of 150 to 200 cryopreserved PBMC samples came from 25 to 35 adults with confirmed HIV infection and were collected serially over a mean of roughly six years (range 1-12). Among the 30 to 35 participants with HIV, eleven to twelve were female. No cross-contamination during QIAcube processing was shown when test extractions of a monoclonal T-cell line were performed alongside 25 to 35 polyclonal samples.

To be included, a participant needed at least one PBMC sample from before ART initiation plus at least two post-ART samples. Every participant with HIV received treatment in the United States of America. Before DNA extraction, cryopreserved samples of about 0.9-11 million PBMC were thawed and then washed. At the time of the earliest PBMC sample for each participant with HIV, ages ranged from about 20 to 55 years. PBMC samples from each participant spanned 1-4 timepoints before ART initiation and 2-8 timepoints after ART initiation, with a median of 7 samples. For every participant, serial HIV viral load, CD4+ T-cell count, ART history and demographic data were obtained. Genomic DNA was extracted from unsorted PBMC with a Qiagen kit on a QIAcube, processed in batches of 12 samples. Notes on this clone: Its antigen remains unidentified. The record has no base qualities; no much larger clone is one base away.

Paper-wide results and their limitations: The samples span the years 2004 to 2017, and the ART regimens used at that time may not be as effective as current regimens. At every time point, the repertoire was dominated by expanded TRB clones first identified before ART initiation, although this dominance fluctuated and, in many PLHIV, declined after ART. HIV repertoires had narrower CDR3 length ranges than controls, and the network structure suggested an antigen-experienced repertoire that shifted only slightly toward naive after ART. No data were available on ART adherence, viral resistance or therapy changes, limiting inferences about post-ART repertoire changes. Because cell numbers in pre-ART samples were limited, unsorted PBMC were profiled instead of sorted CD4+ and CD8+ T cells. Owing to limited PBMC availability, only the TCR beta chain was sequenced, without alpha chain pairing. ART initiation was associated with a significant increase in TRB diversity, but diversity stayed significantly below transplant donor controls even after long-term ART.

The germline V gene (reference sequence) yields MNHEY for CDR1 and SMNVEV for CDR2. Taken from cysteine to phenylalanine, the CDR3 has 14 residues. Left in the record is the CDR3 DNA by itself, 42 bases read in frame from the first base. V trim: 2 bases; J trim: 5 bases; unmatched bases: 2. The immunoSEQ hsTCRB v3.0 assay was used at survey level resolution to sequence the TRB variable region. The target sequencing depth for TRB was about 40,000-55,000 T-cell genomes per sample. An Illumina MiSeq with a v3 150-cycle kit was used to sequence the pooled TRB libraries. Processing in the source paper ran as follows. Repertoire analysis was run in R within a reproducible Nextflow workflow that covered QC, data transformation and analysis. LymphoSeq2, an R package for exploring AIRR-Seq data, was used to implement the custom analyses. A handful of samples that yielded fewer than 5000 total TRB sequences were excluded, so that approximately 170 HIV repertoires were analyzed. Among the 170 to 200 retained HIV repertoires, under 65 were collected before ART initiation and approximately 130 after ART initiation. Each repertoire was downsampled to 5000 TRB nucleotide sequences, and summary statistics were averaged across 100 downsampling iterations. Only TRB sequences with CDR3 regions of at least seven amino acids were retained for analysis. Two measures captured diversity: a Shannon entropy-derived clonality score and the Gini coefficient. In the repertoire networks, any two of the top 5000 CDR3 amino acid sequences were linked whenever the two sequences differed by an edit distance of one. For TRB CDR3 amino acid sequences, GLIPH2 was used to predict antigen specificity groups and MHC restriction. To flag known associations with CMV, EBV, HIV or tissue antigens, CDR3 amino acid sequences were compared against VDJdb and McPAS-TCR. Pre-ART, post-ART and control groups were compared with Wilcoxon signed-rank tests and Holm-Bonferroni correction. The table was pulled from immuneACCESS by TCRdb, which kept in-frame rearrangements only. Such tables lose some clones; where checked, under half of the loss comes from unresolved V genes, and the rest has no known cause. V and J calls and clone size come straight from that table; D and trimming were deduced from the DNA. In all, the sample holds 40,000 to 50,000 clones, and 94% of those were seen once. Of the sample, roughly 2.3% falls within the top ten clones.

Rearrangement joined TRBV27 to TRBJ2-1, with 8 bases matching TRBD2. The source material was unsorted PBMCs, sampled about 9.1 years after starting antiretroviral therapy. This clonotype was sampled from a young man with HIV. The nucleotides are TGTGCCAGCAGTTTACGGCGGGAGGACAATGAGCAGTTCTTC. It translates as CASSLRREDNEQFF.